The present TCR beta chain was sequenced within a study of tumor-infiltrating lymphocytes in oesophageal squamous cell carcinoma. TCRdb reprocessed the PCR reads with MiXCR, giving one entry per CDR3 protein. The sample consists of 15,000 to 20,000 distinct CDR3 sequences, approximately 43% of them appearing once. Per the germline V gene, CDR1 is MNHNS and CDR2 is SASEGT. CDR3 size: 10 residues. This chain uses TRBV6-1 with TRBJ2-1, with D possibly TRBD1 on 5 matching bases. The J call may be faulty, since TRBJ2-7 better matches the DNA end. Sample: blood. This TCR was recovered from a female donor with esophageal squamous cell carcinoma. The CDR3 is CASRGREQYF. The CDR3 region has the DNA TGTGCCAGCAGGGGGCGCGAGCAGTACTTC.